Listed here are 28 T cell receptor beta chains from one sample, sequenced in a study of blood T cell repertoires in COVID-19. TCRdb's table, derived via immunoSEQ multiplex PCR, lists solely in-frame clones and lacks some. This table has 150,000 to 200,000 clones, 88% appearing once. The specimen was peripheral blood. All receptors come from a human donor in a cohort sampled during active COVID-19.

The V and J genes are TRBV5-5 and TRBJ2-5; 8 nucleotides line up with TRBD2. This CDR3 comprises 15 residues. CDR1 and CDR2 (germline): SGHKS, YYEKEE (reference sequence). J lost 4 bases, V lost 4 bases, and 9 bases had no gene match. CDR3 amino acids: CASSPTGTSRETQYF. The DNA for the CDR3 is TGTGCCAGCAGCCCAACCGGGACTAGTCGAGAGACCCAGTACTTC.

The chain's CDR3 is CAWEAGKSSGTQYF. The CDR3 DNA sequence: TGTGCCTGGGAAGCGGGCAAGTCCTCGGGGACCCAGTACTTC. The genes are TRBV30 and TRBJ2-5, with D possibly TRBD2 on 6 matching bases. Germline V gene sequence: CDR1 GTSNPN, CDR2 SVGIG (reference sequence). This CDR3 region has 14 residues. Trimming removed 5 bases at V and 7 bases at J, with 20 bases between.

The genes are TRBV19 and TRBJ2-1; perhaps TRBD1 as D (5 bases). Looked up from germline, CDR1 is LNHDA and CDR2 is SQIVND (reference sequence). Between the trimmed V and J ends, which lost 0 bases and 8 bases, there was a span of 8 bases. This CDR3 is 13 amino acids long. In DNA, the CDR3 is TGTGCCAGTAGTATAGACAGGGCCCATGAGCAGTTCTTC. Amino acid sequence: CASSIDRAHEQFF.

The CDR3 DNA follows: TGCGCCAGCAGCCTGGGAGCAAGGGACAGGGAAGCTGACGAGCAGTACTTC. This codes for CASSLGARDREADEQYF. The chain joins TRBV23-1 to TRBJ2-7; 9 positions agree with TRBD1. TRBV23-1 is annotated as an ORF whose role is uncertain. This CDR3 is built from 17 residues. Unmatched junction bases numbered 17, after V lost 6 bases and J lost 5 bases.

The CDR3 region is CASSLGGTGNEKLFF. The CDR3 DNA follows: TGTGCCAGCAGTTTAGGGGGGACGGGTAATGAAAAACTGTTTTTT. The V call is TRBV28, the J call TRBJ1-4, with TRBD1 as a possible D gene (5 bases). The V gene lost 2 bases and the J gene lost 4 bases, with 11 bases spanning the gap. CDR1 is MDHEN, CDR2 SYDVKM, per germline. This CDR3 has 15 amino acids.

Here the CDR3 DNA reads TGTGCCAGCAGCCTCGGAGGGACAGGGGCCTTCTACGAGCAGTACTTC. This gives the protein CASSLGGTGAFYEQYF. V gene TRBV7-9 combines with J gene TRBJ2-7, with 10 nucleotides matching TRBD1. The CDR3 covers 16 residues. Unmatched junction bases numbered 10, after V lost 5 bases and J lost 3 bases. The germline V gene encodes CDR1 SEHNR and CDR2 FQNEAQ (reference sequence).

A single count supports this clone. The chain couples TRBV11-2 to TRBJ2-7; D is unresolved. V was pared by 5 bases and J by 5 bases, with 19 bases between. The CDR3 is 15 residues long. Germline values: CDR1 SGHAT, CDR2 FQNNGV. For the CDR3, the DNA is TGTGCCAGCAGCAAAGAGGTAACCCCTCTCGACGAGCAGTACTTC. It specifies CASSKEVTPLDEQYF.

This rearrangement joins TRBV28 to TRBJ1-4; D remains unclear. The V and J ends lost 5 bases and 5 bases respectively, with 15 bases between them. Looked up from germline, CDR1 is MDHEN and CDR2 is SYDVKM. This CDR3 has 15 residues. The CDR3 bases are TGTGCCAGCAGTCAGTCTGTAGTCGGGAATGAAAAACTGTTTTTT. This translates into CASSQSVVGNEKLFF.

The chain recombines TRBV28 with TRBJ1-5, with 8 bases aligning to TRBD1. CDR3 length: 15 residues. V shed 2 bases and J 2 bases; nucleotides not matched to a gene: 2. Germline assignment: CDR1 MDHEN and CDR2 SYDVKM. CDR3 DNA sequence: TGTGCCAGCAGTTTAGGGGGACAGGGCAATCAGCCCCAGCATTTT. Translating it yields CASSLGGQGNQPQHF.

The rearrangement joins TRBV19 to TRBJ1-5; no clear D. The CDR3 is 15 residues long. The V end was cut by 7 bases, the J end by 2 bases, with 15 bases between. The germline V gene has CDR1 LNHDA and CDR2 SQIVND (reference sequence). This chain's CDR3 is CASTSGTRGNQPQHF. CDR3 coding DNA: TGTGCCAGTACCTCGGGCACGAGGGGCAATCAGCCCCAGCATTTT. Supplemented by reference TRBV19 and TRBJ1-5, the full variable domain reads DGGITQSPKYLFRKEGQNVTLSCEQNLNHDAMYWYRQDPGQGLRLIYYSQIVNDFQKGDIAEGYSVSREKKESFPLTVTSAQKNPTAFYLCASTSGTRGNQPQHFGDGTRLSIL.

This clone was found once. The rearrangement joins TRBV3-1 (or the pseudogene TRBV3-2) to TRBJ2-7; 7 nucleotides match TRBD2. The CDR3 is 15 residues long. The V and J ends lost 4 bases and 3 bases, in that order; junction bases with no gene match: 9. Germline CDR1 reads LGHDT; CDR2 reads YNNKEL (reference sequence). The CDR3 here is CASSPSGLDHYEQYF. CDR3 nucleotide sequence: TGTGCCAGCAGCCCTTCTGGACTAGACCACTACGAGCAGTACTTC.

This rearrangement joins TRBV3-1 (or the pseudogene TRBV3-2) to TRBJ1-2; 9 bases are a match to TRBD1. The J segment lost 3 bases and the V segment lost 3 bases, leaving 5 bases of the junction unmatched. This CDR3 spans 15 amino acids. Germline CDR1 is LGHDT and CDR2 is YNNKEL (reference sequence). DNA of the CDR3: TGTGCCAGCAGCCATTACAGGGGGCGAGACTATGGCTACACCTTC. Encoded protein: CASSHYRGRDYGYTF.

The chain links TRBV7-9 to TRBJ2-5, with 12 bases that match TRBD2. V dropped 2 bases and J dropped 1; count of bases not matched to a gene: 8. Germline CDR1 reads SEHNR; CDR2 reads FQNEAQ (reference sequence). The CDR3 length is 18 residues. CDR3 residues: CASSLYGVLAGGQETQYF. As DNA, the CDR3 is TGTGCCAGCAGCTTATACGGGGTACTAGCGGGGGGCCAAGAGACCCAGTACTTC.

The V and J genes are TRBV19 and TRBJ2-5; possibly TRBD2 for D (6 bases). The germline CDR1 and CDR2 sequences are LNHDA and SQIVND (reference sequence). This CDR3 region has 12 residues. This CDR3 reads CASSEGEETQYF. CDR3 nucleotide sequence: TGTGCTAGCTCGGAGGGAGAAGAGACCCAGTACTTC.

The chain recombines TRBV7-6 with TRBJ1-2; TRBD1 aligns across 7 bases. The CDR3 covers 17 residues. CDR1 SGHVS and CDR2 FNYEAQ come from the germline V gene. J gave up 0 bases and V 2 bases, and 9 bases lay outside the gene matches. The CDR3 nucleotides read TGTGCCAGCAGCTTAATCTACCGGGACAGCTCTAACTATGGCTACACCTTC. It codes for CASSLIYRDSSNYGYTF.

This chain links TRBV11-3 with TRBJ2-5; 8 positions agree with TRBD2. Unmatched junction bases numbered 2, after V lost 0 bases and J lost 5 bases. Germline V CDR1 and CDR2: SGHNT, YENEEA. This CDR3 region has 14 residues. This CDR3 reads CASSLERGRETQYF. CDR3 DNA sequence: TGTGCCAGCAGCTTAGAACGCGGGAGGGAGACCCAGTACTTC.

The chain uses TRBV21-1 and TRBJ2-1; the table calls TRBD2, which could not be checked here. TRBV21-1 counts as a pseudogene. The CDR3 is made up of 18 amino acids. The CDR3 DNA is TGTGCCAGCAGCAACTGCACGACTAGCGGGAGCTCCTACAATGAGCAGTTCTTC. Protein product: CASSNCTTSGSSYNEQFF.

This chain joins TRBV5-1 and TRBJ1-2, with D possibly matching TRBD1 (5 bases). Deletions cut 0 bases from V and 4 bases from J, with 13 bases between. CDR1 is SGHRS, CDR2 YFSETQ, per germline. The CDR3 sequence is 15 residues long. In DNA form, the CDR3 reads TGCGCCAGCAGCTTGGCCTCAACAGGTCGCTATGGCTACACCTTC. Its translation is CASSLASTGRYGYTF.

This chain connects TRBV6-4 to TRBJ2-6; 8 bases align to TRBD1. The CDR3 runs to 16 residues. Per germline, CDR1 MRHNA and CDR2 SNTAGT. The junction had 1 base not matched to a gene; V was cut back by 3 bases and J by 0 bases. The CDR3 sequence: CASSEGQASGANVLTF. The CDR3 coding sequence is TGTGCCAGCAGTGAGGGACAGGCCTCTGGGGCCAACGTCCTGACTTTC.

J is TRBJ2-7 and V is TRBV5-1, with D possibly being TRBD1 (5 bases). Germline assignment: CDR1 SGHRS and CDR2 YFSETQ. Trimming cost V 3 bases and J 2 bases, with 12 bases left between them. The CDR3 has 14 residues. The CDR3 reads CASSSRGQTYEQYF. The CDR3 region has the DNA TGCGCCAGCAGCTCCCGAGGACAAACCTACGAGCAGTACTTC.

V is TRBV2 and J is TRBJ1-2, with a possible D match to TRBD1 (5 bases). The V gene lost 7 bases and the J gene lost 4 bases, with 16 bases spanning the gap. The CDR3 has 14 amino acids. Germline CDR1 SNHLY, CDR2 FYNNEI. The CDR3 sequence is CASTQRGSRYGYTF. CDR3 DNA: TGTGCCAGCACCCAAAGGGGCAGTCGCTATGGCTACACCTTC.

This clone was detected once. This chain links TRBV7-6 with TRBJ2-5, with no clear D. Trimming cost V 5 bases and J 1 base, with 5 bases left between them. Looked up from germline, CDR1 is SGHVS and CDR2 is FNYEAQ. This CDR3 has 12 amino acids. The CDR3 DNA is TGTGCCAGCAGCCCCCGCCAAGAGACCCAGTACTTC. Its translation: CASSPRQETQYF.

This chain connects TRBV7-2 to TRBJ1-5; weak D call: TRBD1 (5 bases). Germline CDR1 and CDR2: SGHTA and FQGNSA. This CDR3 comprises 17 residues. With 5 bases removed from V and 3 bases from J, the gap between germline ends came to 20 bases. The CDR3 sequence: CASSQRGGSLFNQPQHF. The DNA of the CDR3 is TGTGCCAGCAGCCAACGGGGGGGAAGTCTGTTCAATCAGCCCCAGCATTTT.

The chain employs TRBV4-3 and TRBJ2-3; no reliable D call. CDR1 is LGHNA and CDR2 is YSLEER in the germline V gene. There are 20 residues in the CDR3. The V end was cut by 0 bases, the J end by 3 bases, with 25 bases between. The CDR3 region is CASSQDGISGAKKRTDTQYF. The DNA for the CDR3 is TGCGCCAGCAGCCAAGATGGTATTTCAGGCGCCAAGAAAAGGACAGATACGCAGTATTTT.

V and J are TRBV28 and TRBJ1-2; 10 bases match TRBD1. Germline values: CDR1 MDHEN, CDR2 SYDVKM. The CDR3 covers 12 residues. The J segment lost 6 bases and the V segment lost 7 bases, leaving 2 bases of the junction unmatched. The CDR3 nucleotides are TGTGCCAGCAAGACAGGGGGCGATGGCTACACCTTC. Its protein is CASKTGGDGYTF.

This clone came up a few times. The CDR3 loop reads CASSYYGQGGTGELFF. CDR3 DNA: TGTGCCAGCAGCTACTACGGACAGGGGGGCACCGGGGAGCTGTTTTTT. The chain links TRBV5-5 to TRBJ2-2, with 10 bases identical to TRBD1. CDR1 and CDR2 (germline): SGHKS, YYEKEE (reference sequence). V shed 3 bases and J 4 bases; nucleotides not matched to a gene: 6. CDR3 length: 16 amino acids. Using reference TRBV5-5 and TRBJ2-2 for the parts outside the CDR3, the full variable domain is DAGVTQSPTHLIKTRGQQVTLRCSPISGHKSVSWYQQVLGQGPQFIFQYYEKEERGRGNFPDRFSARQFPNYSSELNVNALLLGDSALYLCASSYYGQGGTGELFFGEGSRLTVL.

This chain uses TRBV5-6 with TRBJ2-1, with a weak D call TRBD2 (6 bases). V lost 0 bases, J lost 0 bases, and 16 bases lay in between. Germline V CDR1 and CDR2: SGHDT, YYEEEE. The CDR3 has 18 residues. The CDR3 DNA reads as TGTGCCAGCAGCTTGGTAATCTATTTCGGGAGCTCCTACAATGAGCAGTTCTTC. Residues: CASSLVIYFGSSYNEQFF. The entire variable domain, with the rest obtained from reference TRBV5-6 and TRBJ2-1, is as follows: DAGVTQSPTHLIKTRGQQVTLRCSPKSGHDTVSWYQQALGQGPQFIFQYYEEEERQRGNFPDRFSGHQFPNYSSELNVNALLLGDSALYLCASSLVIYFGSSYNEQFFGPGTRLTVL.

The J gene is TRBJ1-2, the V gene TRBV5-1; possible D gene TRBD1, 6 bases. The CDR3 totals 13 residues. Germline CDR1 is SGHRS and CDR2 is YFSETQ. V was shortened by 9 bases and J by 8 bases, with 20 bases between the two germline ends. CDR3 DNA sequence: TGCGCCACCGCCCGGACAGCCGCTAGCGGCTACACCTTC. This codes for CATARTAASGYTF.